The 7 T cell receptor beta chains below come from one sample, sequenced in a study of early T cells in non-severe SARS-CoV-2 infection. TCRdb itself ran the 5' RACE reads through MiXCR, one entry per CDR3 protein. The sample comprises tens of thousands of distinct CDR3 sequences, approximately 6.1% of which are singletons, and around 12% rests with the top ten. Specimen: whole blood. The receptors stem from an adult who was a healthcare worker with PCR-confirmed SARS-CoV-2 infection or an uninfected control (not recorded which).

On this clonotype: Given a much more abundant clone one base away, this may be a read error. As the CDR3 is not closed by the conserved phenylalanine or tryptophan, this likely results from a read error. The J gene is TRBJ2-7, the V gene TRBV20-1, with 8 bases fitting TRBD1. The CDR3 spans 15 residues. Germline loops: CDR1 DFQATT, CDR2 SNEGSKA (reference sequence). Trimming cost V 1 base and J 2 bases; bases outside gene matches: 7. CDR3 residues: CSARVGTGLTYEQYS. As DNA, the CDR3 is TGCAGTGCTAGAGTCGGGACAGGCCTTACCTACGAGCAGTACTCC.

This clonotype was observed many times. The genes are TRBV9 and TRBJ2-3; 9 nucleotides line up with TRBD2. Trimming took 2 bases from V and 4 from J; bases not matched to a gene: 5. Germline CDR1 and CDR2: SGDLS and YYNGEE. CDR3 length: 15 amino acids. CDR3 nucleotides: TGTGCCAGCAGCGTTAGAGCGGGGGGCTCAGATACGCAGTATTTT. It codes for CASSVRAGGSDTQYF.

This chain connects TRBV5-6 to TRBJ1-2; 7 bases line up with TRBD1. This CDR3 is built from 13 residues. V lost 4 bases, J lost 8 bases, and 8 bases stayed unmatched. In germline, CDR1 is SGHDT, CDR2 YYEEEE. The CDR3 DNA follows: TGTGCCAGCAGCAATTACAGGGGAGGCGGCTACACCTTC. Amino acid sequence: CASSNYRGGGYTF.

This clonotype has at least ten counts. V is TRBV27 and J is TRBJ2-1, with 9 positions matching TRBD1. V was clipped by 8 bases and J by 5 bases; unmatched bases: 13. CDR3 size: 16 residues. Per germline, CDR1 MNHEY and CDR2 SMNVEV (reference sequence). The CDR3 spells CASFGQGPTENNEQFF. In DNA form, the CDR3 reads TGTGCCAGCTTCGGACAGGGGCCAACGGAAAACAATGAGCAGTTCTTC.

This clonotype was observed at least ten times. This chain joins TRBV4-3 and TRBJ2-7; 11 positions match TRBD1. Germline V CDR1 and CDR2: LGHNA, YSLEER. The CDR3 has 16 amino acids. Trimming cost V 0 bases and J 3 bases; bases outside gene matches: 4. The CDR3 loop reads CASSQETGTGGYEQYF. In DNA form, the CDR3 reads TGCGCCAGCAGCCAAGAAACCGGGACAGGGGGCTACGAGCAGTACTTC.

The V gene is TRBV20-1, the J gene TRBJ1-1, with D maybe TRBD1 (5 bases). The germline gives CDR1 DFQATT, CDR2 SNEGSKA (reference sequence). The CDR3 sequence is 13 residues long. The V and J ends lost 5 bases and 0 bases respectively, with 10 bases between them. The CDR3 sequence: CSAPWGVNTEAFF. Here the CDR3 DNA reads TGCAGTGCTCCCTGGGGGGTGAACACTGAAGCTTTCTTT.

This clonotype has just a few counts. This CDR3 is CSAPPTTSPLERSYNEQFF. CDR3 coding DNA: TGCAGTGCCCCCCCAACAACTTCACCACTGGAGCGGTCCTACAATGAGCAGTTCTTC. V and J are TRBV20-1 and TRBJ2-1, with D possibly being TRBD2 (5 bases). Trimming stripped 6 bases from V and 1 base from J, with 28 bases between. The germline gives CDR1 DFQATT, CDR2 SNEGSKA (reference sequence). This CDR3 has 19 amino acids.